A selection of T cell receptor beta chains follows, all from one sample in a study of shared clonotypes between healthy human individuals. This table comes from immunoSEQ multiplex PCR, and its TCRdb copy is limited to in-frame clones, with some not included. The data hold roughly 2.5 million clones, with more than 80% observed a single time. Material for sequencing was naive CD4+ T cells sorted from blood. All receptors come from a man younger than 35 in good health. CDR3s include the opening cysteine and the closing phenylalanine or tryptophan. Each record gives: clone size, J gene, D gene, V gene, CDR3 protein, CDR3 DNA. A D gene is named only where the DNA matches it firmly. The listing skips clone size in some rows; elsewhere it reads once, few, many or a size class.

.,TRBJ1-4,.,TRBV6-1,CASSDYGGRSEKLFF,TGTGCCAGCAGTGATTATGGGGGGCGCAGTGAAAAACTGTTTTTT
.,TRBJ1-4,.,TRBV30,CAWTPGGGNLGEKLFF,TGTGCCTGGACCCCCGGGGGGGGGAACTTAGGCGAAAAACTGTTTTTT
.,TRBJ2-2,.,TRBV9,CASSRLEWTGELFF,TGTGCCAGCAGCCGACTCGAATGGACCGGGGAGCTGTTTTTT
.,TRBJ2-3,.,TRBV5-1,CASSFEGVAVTDTQYF,TGCGCCAGCAGCTTCGAAGGAGTGGCCGTTACAGATACGCAGTATTTT
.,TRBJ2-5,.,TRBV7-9,CASSLYSPTKETQYF,TGTGCCAGCAGCTTATATAGCCCTACTAAGGAGACCCAGTACTTC
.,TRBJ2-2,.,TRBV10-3,CAISETITGPGELFF,TGTGCCATCAGTGAGACCATCACAGGGCCCGGGGAGCTGTTTTTT
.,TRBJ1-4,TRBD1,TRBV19,CASRNRGMAEKLFF,TGTGCCAGTAGGAACAGGGGTATGGCGGAAAAACTGTTTTTT
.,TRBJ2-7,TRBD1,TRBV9,CASSIGQGGSYEQYF,TGTGCCAGCAGCATCGGACAGGGCGGCTCCTACGAGCAGTACTTC
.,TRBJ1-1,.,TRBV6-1,CASSDWRGGNTEAFF,TGTGCCAGCAGTGATTGGCGGGGGGGGAACACTGAAGCTTTCTTT
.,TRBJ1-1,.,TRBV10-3,CAISGGRASESFF,TGTGCCATCAGTGGGGGAAGGGCATCCGAATCGTTCTTT
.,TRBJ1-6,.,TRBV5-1,CASSLGTVAGSPLHF,TGCGCCAGCAGCTTGGGGACGGTGGCTGGTTCACCCCTCCACTTT
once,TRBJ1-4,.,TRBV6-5,CASRATRDLGEKLFF,TGTGCCAGCAGGGCAACCCGGGACTTGGGGGAAAAACTGTTTTTT
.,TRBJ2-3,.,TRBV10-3,CAISVLSTDTQYF,TGTGCCATCAGTGTGTTAAGCACAGATACGCAGTATTTT
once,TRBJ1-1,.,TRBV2,CASNGQMNTEAFF,TGTGCCAGCAATGGGCAGATGAACACTGAAGCTTTCTTT
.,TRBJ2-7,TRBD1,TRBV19,CASSLGTGVIYEQYF,TGTGCCAGTAGTTTAGGGACAGGGGTGATCTACGAGCAGTACTTC
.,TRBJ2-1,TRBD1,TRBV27,CASSRTGLEQFF,TGTGCCAGCAGTCGGACAGGGCTTGAGCAGTTCTTC